The 15 T cell receptor beta chains listed next were all sequenced from one sample in a study of human T cells and chemical hapten exposure. TCRdb redid the calling of the RACE reads with MiXCR, one entry per CDR3 protein. The sample lists some 77,000 distinct CDR3 sequences, 10% occurring once. Time point of the sample: patch test 1, 2 weeks after DPC sensitization. Treatment specified: therapeutic diphenylcyclopropenone sensitization with weekly scalp DPC. The sample here was whole blood, taken in connection with sensitization to the hapten diphenylcyclopropenone (DPC). The receptors stem from a woman aged 45-60 years with alopecia areata. Some clones in this sample may be carry-over from other donors' samples.

This clonotype has ten or more counts. The CDR3 region has the DNA TGTGCCAGCAGTCCGGCCGGGCAGCCCCAGCATTTT. This codes for CASSPAGQPQHF. The chain has TRBV27 and TRBJ1-5; no clear D. This CDR3 spans 12 amino acids. From germline, CDR1 is MNHEY and CDR2 SMNVEV (reference sequence). Trimming left V 5 bases short and J 7 bases short, with 9 bases between.

A few counts support this clonotype. This chain links TRBV6-4 with TRBJ2-3; 10 bases agree with TRBD2. Losses at the gene ends were 3 bases for V and 3 bases for J; bases not matched to a gene: 6. CDR1 MRHNA and CDR2 SNTAGT come from the germline V gene. There are 16 residues in the CDR3. CDR3 region: CASSEIFSGRTDTQYF. In DNA form, the CDR3 reads TGTGCCAGCAGTGAGATTTTTAGCGGGAGGACAGATACGCAGTATTTT.

This clonotype was seen a handful of times. The chain recombines TRBV19 with TRBJ1-4; 7 bases map to TRBD1. This CDR3 spans 14 amino acids. V lost 5 bases and J lost 3; bases outside the gene matches: 3. Germline lookup yields CDR1 LNHDA and CDR2 SQIVND (reference sequence). CDR3 sequence (DNA): TGTGCCAGTAGTTTACAGGGGCCTAATGAAAAACTGTTTTTT. Protein: CASSLQGPNEKLFF.

This clonotype has a handful of counts. CDR3: CASSKVGRATGELFF. The DNA for the CDR3 is TGTGCCAGCAGCAAAGTGGGCAGGGCGACCGGGGAGCTGTTTTTT. The V call is TRBV21-1, the J call TRBJ2-2; the table assigns TRBD1, which was not confirmed against the DNA. TRBV21-1 is a documented pseudogene. The CDR3 is made up of 15 amino acids.

The J gene is TRBJ2-5, the V gene TRBV2; D is perhaps TRBD1 or TRBD2 (5 bases each). Germline CDR1 is SNHLY and CDR2 is FYNNEI. Deletions cut 5 bases from V and 0 bases from J, with 10 bases between. This CDR3 is built from 14 residues. CDR3 nucleotide sequence: TGTGCCAGCAGTTCGGGACGGTACCAAGAGACCCAGTACTTC. This codes for CASSSGRYQETQYF.

This chain uses TRBV20-1 with TRBJ2-1; 9 bases match TRBD2. Germline loops: CDR1 DFQATT, CDR2 SNEGSKA (reference sequence). This CDR3 has 16 amino acids. V was pared by 3 bases and J by 7 bases, with 13 bases of the junction left unmatched. The CDR3 here is CSASTSSSGAGNEQFF. CDR3 bases: TGCAGTGCTAGCACGTCTTCTAGCGGGGCGGGAAATGAGCAGTTCTTC.

The chain is built from TRBV12-3 or TRBV12-4 and TRBJ2-2; D call uncertain. This CDR3 has 14 residues. The V end lost 1 base, the J end lost 5 bases, and 8 bases lay between the germline ends. The CDR3 nucleotides are TGTGCCAGCAGTTTAGGGTCGCGGACCGGGGAGCTGTTTTTT. Its protein is CASSLGSRTGELFF.

This clonotype appeared a few times. This chain links TRBV18 with TRBJ1-6; no clear D. Germline V gives CDR1 KGHSH, CDR2 LQKENI. The CDR3 sequence is 15 residues long. Trimming pared 6 bases from V and 0 bases from J, leaving 9 bases between. The CDR3 loop reads CASSRESSYNSPLHF. CDR3 DNA sequence: TGTGCCAGCTCGCGGGAGAGCTCCTATAATTCACCCCTCCACTTT.

This clonotype was observed a few times. This chain uses TRBV12-3 or TRBV12-4 with TRBJ2-6; D is ambiguous. The CDR3 consists of 13 residues. Between the trimmed V and J ends, which lost 6 bases and 1 base, there was a span of 4 bases. Here the CDR3 reads CASRISGANVLTF. In DNA, the CDR3 is TGTGCCAGCAGAATTTCTGGGGCCAACGTCCTGACTTTC.

This clonotype was recorded many times. The J gene is TRBJ1-4, the V gene TRBV11-2, with D perhaps TRBD1 (6 bases). The CDR3 loop spans 16 amino acids. The germline V gene encodes CDR1 SGHAT and CDR2 FQNNGV. Trimming stripped 5 bases from V and 0 bases from J, with 13 bases between. CDR3 nucleotide sequence: TGTGCCAGCAGCCTAGGACAGCTAGCAACTAATGAAAAACTGTTTTTT. Translated: CASSLGQLATNEKLFF.

This clonotype came up many times. The J gene is TRBJ1-5, the V gene TRBV18, with 8 bases that match TRBD1. Germline-derived CDR1 and CDR2 are KGHSH and LQKENI. This CDR3 spans 16 amino acids. The V and J ends lost 0 bases and 6 bases, in that order; junction bases with no gene match: 7. The CDR3 loop is CASSPPTGAGGQPQHF. CDR3 sequence (DNA): TGTGCCAGCTCACCACCGACAGGGGCAGGAGGTCAGCCCCAGCATTTT.

This clonotype was counted only a few times. The chain employs TRBV29-1 and TRBJ2-3, with 9 bases identical to TRBD2. Germline V CDR1 and CDR2: SQVTM, ANQGSEA. The CDR3 is 14 residues long. The ends lost 6 bases at V and 4 bases at J; junction bases unmatched: 8. DNA for the CDR3: TGCAGCGTGTCAGCGGGAGGATCGTCAGATACGCAGTATTTT. This gives the protein CSVSAGGSSDTQYF.

Many counts were recorded for this clonotype. The rearrangement uses TRBV6-6 and TRBJ1-4; 8 nucleotides match TRBD1. V was pared by 7 bases and J by 7 bases, with 8 bases of the junction left unmatched. From germline, CDR1 is MNHNY and CDR2 SVGAGI (reference sequence). This CDR3 is built from 14 residues. CDR3 in amino acids: CASTYTGGSEKLFF. Written as DNA, the CDR3 is TGTGCCAGCACCTATACAGGGGGGAGTGAAAAACTGTTTTTT.

There are a few counts of this clonotype. The rearrangement joins TRBV7-9 to TRBJ1-1; D gene unclear. There are 13 residues in the CDR3. Per the germline V gene, CDR1 is SEHNR and CDR2 is FQNEAQ (reference sequence). V was clipped by 6 bases and J by 3 bases, with 11 bases between them. The CDR3 DNA sequence: TGTGCCAGCAGGTATAGTTTGGACACTGAAGCTTTCTTT. Its translation is CASRYSLDTEAFF.

At least ten counts were recorded for this clonotype. The J gene is TRBJ2-7, the V gene TRBV29-1, with D perhaps matching TRBD2 (6 bases). This CDR3 comprises 14 residues. Germline loops: CDR1 SQVTM, CDR2 ANQGSEA. V lost 5 bases and J 9 bases, leaving 23 bases between the germline ends. CDR3 residues: CSVPTVGRQGGQYF. The CDR3 bases are TGCAGCGTTCCTACGGTAGGCAGGCAGGGAGGGCAGTACTTC.